Sequencing of this T cell receptor (beta chain) was carried out in a study of blood T cell repertoires in COVID-19. The V and J ends lost 3 bases and 5 bases respectively, with 20 bases between them. CDR1 and CDR2 from the germline V gene are SGDLS and YYNGEE. CDR3 length: 17 residues. As handled by the study authors: Researchers report that nucleated cell counts were estimated from reference gene primer amplification. Measured with immunoSEQ multiplex PCR; TCRdb has only the in-frame clones, and not every one. The DNA gave D and trimming, while V, J and clone size come from that table. The data show about 59,000 clones, with about 76% seen just once and over 25% held by the top ten.

The chain has TRBV9 and TRBJ2-2; possible D gene TRBD2, 5 bases. Source material: peripheral blood. This receptor was obtained from a woman of 80 years or more with active or convalescent COVID-19. Here the CDR3 reads CASSARRLRGETGELFF. CDR3 sequence (DNA): TGTGCCAGCAGCGCCCGGAGACTCCGGGGAGAGACCGGGGAGCTGTTTTTT.